One T cell receptor (beta chain) is described in this entry. The clone's antigen remains unknown. The record has no base qualities; no much larger clone is one base away. The data derive from a study of blood T cells in healthy people across ages (dated by TCRdb to between 2015 and 2016). Describing the broader study: In model experiments, roughly one uniquely barcoded TCR beta cDNA molecule per two T cells was captured by template switching. Donors were grouped into four age groups: young (average approximately 15 years), middle-aged (39), aged (62) and long-lived (approximately 81). Using the same blood draw, the study looked at two additional independent replicas of 1 million unique cDNA reads for two donors, one aged 18 to 30 and the other aged 80 or older. To track age-related changes in TCR beta repertoire diversity, the study relied on deep sequencing normalized with unique cDNA molecular identifiers. Results and caveats for the whole study, not just this receptor: Observed TCR beta diversity per million T cells fell roughly linearly with age, and a significant reduction was already apparent by age around 40. There was a strong correlation between observed TCR beta diversity and the percentage of naive T cells measured by flow cytometry. Because profiling used bulk unsorted PBMCs, naive and antigen-experienced compartments could not be compared conclusively. Because donor CMV infection status was unknown, age-related changes in expanded clonotypes were potentially confounded. Estimates of total diversity from one million sequenced T cells were regarded as lower bounds and underestimates. Compared with the aged group, the long-lived group had more naive CD4+ T cells, fewer expanded clones and increased TCR diversity, suggesting age selection.

Library method: 5' RACE. Sequencing was carried out with an Illumina HiSeq 2500. The second PCR ran for roughly 7 to 11 cycles and used a J-beta primer mix along with a sample-barcoded 5' primer. A template-switch 5' adaptor carrying 12 random nucleotides introduced a unique molecular identifier onto each TCR beta cDNA molecule. Each sample yielded at least 2.5 million CDR3-containing paired-end reads. All of the RNA was converted into first-strand cDNA using the Mint cDNA synthesis kit, with a TRBC-specific oligonucleotide serving as the primer. All cDNA was treated with uracil-DNA glycosylase and then went through a first 18-cycle PCR with the universal primers M1SS and BC2_uni_R. Per the authors' processing: For normalization, 1 million high-quality reads were randomly selected from each sample, with every read carrying a distinct molecular identifier. Reads sharing molecular identifiers were discarded rather than binned into consensus sequences. MiTCR, with a Q25 quality threshold and the strictest error-elimination algorithm, was used for CDR3 identification, clonotype clustering and error correction. A nonparametric unseen species model using Euler transformation provided a lower-bound estimate of total TCR beta diversity. The public reads were reprocessed in TCRdb via fastp at Q25 and MiXCR, keeping in-frame beta chains. For every CDR3 protein sequence, its rows merge into one entry that carries the most common genes and DNA. These V and J calls originate from TCRdb's pipeline instead of the authors' own analysis. In this sample the table shows more than 1,000,000 distinct CDR3 sequences, less than 25% of which occur a single time. Jointly, the top ten make up 0.65% to 0.95% of the sample.

For this chain, trimming is 4 bases at the V end and 2 bases at the J end, and the number of junction bases without a gene match is 0. Via the germline V gene (reference sequence), CDR1 is DFQATT and CDR2 SNEGSKA. Measured from the cysteine to the phenylalanine, the CDR3 is 13 residues long. Just the 39-base CDR3 DNA is kept, in frame starting at base 1. The donors were roughly 38 Caucasian individuals from Russia, aged 6 to 90 years, who were systemically healthy. Each donor gave around 9.9 milliliters of peripheral blood, collected into EDTA-treated Vacutainer tubes. Ficoll-Paque density-gradient centrifugation was used to isolate PBMCs, with at least 6.5 million per sample. Total RNA, at least 6 micrograms per sample, was extracted from PBMCs with Trizol reagent. The percentages of naive CD45RAhigh/CD27high T cells were determined by flow cytometry on a PBMC aliquot from every donor. Separately, the same data were catalogued under a study of T cells of mothers and their children. The second paper further reports: Nine systemically healthy Caucasian individuals, comprising three mothers and their six children, were included as donors. cDNA synthesis consumed the entire amount of extracted RNA, loaded at 1.5 ug RNA in each 15 ul reaction. In the second PCR, the M1S primer added sample barcodes and 2-4 random nucleotides. Each mother yielded over 8.5 million TCR beta CDR3 reads and each child some 3 million reads. In both related and unrelated pairs, thymic selection shapes the output of TCR recombination in a similar way, with inherited differences having only a minor effect. Normalized repertoire overlap was always found to be slightly, but never significantly, higher in related mother-child pairs than in unrelated mother-child pairs. Persistent microchimeric T cell clones were not detected, at a sensitivity of approximately 100 clones per million clonotypes. In the study, deep NGS was used to compare the TCR beta repertoires of mothers and children, and features distinguishing related mother-child pairs from unrelated individuals were sought. On average, the children were roughly 11 +/- 4 years old, while the mothers were 40 +/- 4 years old. After adapters were ligated using NEBNext reagents, the libraries underwent 100+100 nt paired-end sequencing on an Illumina HiSeq 2000. To prevent cross-contamination, the mother and child libraries were prepared a month apart and were sequenced in separate runs. Between roughly 450,000 and 2,000,000 distinct TCR beta clonotypes were identified per donor. Naive TCR beta clonotypes were estimated from low-frequency clonotypes matched to each donor's FACS-determined naive share, without sorting.

The V and J genes are TRBV20-1 and TRBJ2-7; TRBD2 agrees with 12 junctional bases. The receptor comes from a girl aged 2-10 years in good health. Sequenced sample: blood. Read as DNA, the sequence is TGCAGTGCTACTAGCGGGAGGGCCTACGAGCAGTACTTC. Its coded protein is CSATSGRAYEQYF.